The table lists the clone carrying this T cell receptor beta chain with a few counts. No antigen is known for it. The sample comes from a study of blood T cells in healthy people across ages. Study-wide results and caveats: Higher diversity and more naive CD4+ cells were features of long-lived donors, compared to aged donors. Age brought a roughly linear fall in TCR beta diversity measured per million T cells. Unknown donor CMV status possibly confounded expanded clonotype changes.

V was shortened by 2 bases and J by 5 bases, with 14 bases between the two germline ends. The CDR3 length is 15 residues. The germline CDR1 and CDR2 sequences are MNHEY and SMNVEV (reference sequence). A second 7 to 11 cycle PCR used barcoded and J-beta primers. A tag from a template-switch adaptor with 12 random nucleotides marked each cDNA molecule. TCRdb itself ran the 5' RACE reads through MiXCR, one entry per CDR3 protein. The sample contains more than 650,000 distinct CDR3 sequences, about a fifth of which appear only once. The J gene is TRBJ2-3, the V gene TRBV27, with D perhaps matching TRBD1 or TRBD2 (6 bases each). The source of this sequence is a man aged 65 to 85 in good health. The sequenced material came from blood. The CDR3 bases are TGTGCCAGCAGTTTACAGGGGAGGTCGGTAGATACGCAGTATTTT. Translated: CASSLQGRSVDTQYF.